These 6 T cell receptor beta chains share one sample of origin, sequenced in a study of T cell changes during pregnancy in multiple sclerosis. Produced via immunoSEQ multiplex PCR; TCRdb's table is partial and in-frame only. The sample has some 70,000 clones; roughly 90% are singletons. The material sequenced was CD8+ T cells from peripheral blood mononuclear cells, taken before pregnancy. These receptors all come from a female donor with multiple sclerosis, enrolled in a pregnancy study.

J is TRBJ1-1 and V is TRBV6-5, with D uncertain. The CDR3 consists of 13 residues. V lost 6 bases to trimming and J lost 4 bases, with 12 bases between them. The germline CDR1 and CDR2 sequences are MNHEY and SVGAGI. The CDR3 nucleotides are TGTGCCAGCAGCCTCGGGGTGGGCACTGAAGCTTTCTTT. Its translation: CASSLGVGTEAFF.

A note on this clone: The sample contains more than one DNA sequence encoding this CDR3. The CDR3 is CASSLGRGSYGYTF. The DNA for the CDR3 is TGTGCCAGCAGCTTAGGCAGGGGAAGCTATGGCTACACCTTC. The gene calls are TRBV13 and TRBJ1-2, with a tentative D call TRBD1 (6 bases). The germline CDR1 and CDR2 sequences are PRHDT and FYEKMQ (reference sequence). Trimming pared 0 bases from V and 4 bases from J, leaving 9 bases between. The CDR3 runs to 14 residues.

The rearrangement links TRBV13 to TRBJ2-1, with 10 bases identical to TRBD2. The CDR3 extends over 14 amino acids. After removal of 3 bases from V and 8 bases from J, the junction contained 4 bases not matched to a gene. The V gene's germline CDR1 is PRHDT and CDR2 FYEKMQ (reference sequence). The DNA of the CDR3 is TGTGCCAGCAGCTTCCTGAGCGGGAGGGATGAGCAGTTCTTC. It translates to CASSFLSGRDEQFF. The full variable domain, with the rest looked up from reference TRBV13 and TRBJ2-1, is AAGVIQSPRHLIKEKRETATLKCYPIPRHDTVYWYQQGPGQDPQFLISFYEKMQSDKGSIPDRFSAQQFSDYHSELNMSSLELGDSALYFCASSFLSGRDEQFFGPGTRLTVL.

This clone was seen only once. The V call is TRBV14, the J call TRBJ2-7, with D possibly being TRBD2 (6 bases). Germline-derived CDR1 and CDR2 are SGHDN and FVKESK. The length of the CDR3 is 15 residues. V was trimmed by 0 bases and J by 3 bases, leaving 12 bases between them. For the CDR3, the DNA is TGTGCCAGCAGCCAAGATGACGGGGGTGGCTACGAGCAGTACTTC. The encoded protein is CASSQDDGGGYEQYF. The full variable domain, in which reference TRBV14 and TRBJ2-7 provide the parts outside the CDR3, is EAGVTQFPSHSVIEKGQTVTLRCDPISGHDNLYWYRRVMGKEIKFLLHFVKESKQDESGMPNNRFLAERTGGTYSTLKVQPAELEDSGVYFCASSQDDGGGYEQYFGPGTRLTVT.

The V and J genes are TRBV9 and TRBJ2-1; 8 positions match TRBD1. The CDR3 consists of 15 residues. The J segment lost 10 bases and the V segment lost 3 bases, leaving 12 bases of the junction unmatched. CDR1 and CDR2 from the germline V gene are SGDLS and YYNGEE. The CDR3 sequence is CASSASNRGAWEQFF. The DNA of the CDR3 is TGTGCCAGCAGCGCCTCGAACAGGGGGGCCTGGGAGCAGTTCTTC.

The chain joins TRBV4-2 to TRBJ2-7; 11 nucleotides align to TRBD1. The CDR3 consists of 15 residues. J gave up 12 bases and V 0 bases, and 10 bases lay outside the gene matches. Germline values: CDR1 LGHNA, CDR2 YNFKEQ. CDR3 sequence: CASSQDLGQGEKRYF. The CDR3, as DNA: TGTGCCAGCAGCCAAGATCTGGGACAGGGGGAGAAAAGGTACTTC.